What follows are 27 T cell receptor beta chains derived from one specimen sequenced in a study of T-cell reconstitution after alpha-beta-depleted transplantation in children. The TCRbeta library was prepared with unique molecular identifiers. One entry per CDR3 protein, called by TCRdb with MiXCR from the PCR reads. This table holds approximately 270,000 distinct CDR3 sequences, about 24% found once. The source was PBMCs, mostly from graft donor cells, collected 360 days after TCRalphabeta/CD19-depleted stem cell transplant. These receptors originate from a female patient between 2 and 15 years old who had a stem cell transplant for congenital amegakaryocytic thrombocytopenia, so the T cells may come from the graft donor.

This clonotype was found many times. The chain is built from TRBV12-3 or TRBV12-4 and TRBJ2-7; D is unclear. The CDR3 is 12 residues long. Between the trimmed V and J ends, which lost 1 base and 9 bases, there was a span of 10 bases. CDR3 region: CASSLVDFTQYF. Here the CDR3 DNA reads TGTGCCAGCAGTTTAGTCGACTTTACGCAGTACTTC.

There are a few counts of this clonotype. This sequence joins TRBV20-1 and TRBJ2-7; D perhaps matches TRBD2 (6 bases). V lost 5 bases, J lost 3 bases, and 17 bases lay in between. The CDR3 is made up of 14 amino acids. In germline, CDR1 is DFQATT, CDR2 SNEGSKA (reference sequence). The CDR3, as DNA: TGCAGTGCTCTCACCGGGACTGGCAACTACGAGCAGTACTTC. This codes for CSALTGTGNYEQYF.

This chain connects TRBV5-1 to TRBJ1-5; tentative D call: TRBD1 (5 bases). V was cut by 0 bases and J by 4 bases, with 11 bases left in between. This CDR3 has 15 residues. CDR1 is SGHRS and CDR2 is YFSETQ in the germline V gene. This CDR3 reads CASSLAGAWNQPQHF. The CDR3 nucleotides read TGCGCCAGCAGCTTGGCCGGGGCCTGGAATCAGCCCCAGCATTTT.

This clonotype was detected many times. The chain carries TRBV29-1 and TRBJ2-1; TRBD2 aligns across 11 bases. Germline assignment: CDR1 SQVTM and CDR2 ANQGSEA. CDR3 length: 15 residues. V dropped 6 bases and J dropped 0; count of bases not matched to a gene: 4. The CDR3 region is CSVVTSGSSYNEQFF. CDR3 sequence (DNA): TGCAGCGTGGTTACTAGCGGGAGCTCCTACAATGAGCAGTTCTTC.

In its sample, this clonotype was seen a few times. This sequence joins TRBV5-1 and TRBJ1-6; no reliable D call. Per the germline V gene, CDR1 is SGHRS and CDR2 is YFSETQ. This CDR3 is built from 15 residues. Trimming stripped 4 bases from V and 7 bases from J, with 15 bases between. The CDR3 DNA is TGCGCCAGCAGCACGGAACCTACGGCGAATTCACCCCTCCACTTT. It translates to CASSTEPTANSPLHF.

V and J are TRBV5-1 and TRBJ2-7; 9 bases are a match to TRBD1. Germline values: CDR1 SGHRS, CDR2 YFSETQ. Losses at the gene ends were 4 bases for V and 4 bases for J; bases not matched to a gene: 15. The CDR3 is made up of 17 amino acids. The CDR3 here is CASSLDRQGVFSYEQYF. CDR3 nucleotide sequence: TGCGCCAGCAGCCTGGACCGACAGGGGGTATTTTCGTACGAGCAGTACTTC.

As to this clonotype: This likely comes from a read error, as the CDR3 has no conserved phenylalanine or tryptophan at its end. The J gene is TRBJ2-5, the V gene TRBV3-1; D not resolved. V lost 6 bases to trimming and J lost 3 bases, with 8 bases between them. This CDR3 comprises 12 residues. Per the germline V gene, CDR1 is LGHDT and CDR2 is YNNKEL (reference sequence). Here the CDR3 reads CASRTAEETQYL. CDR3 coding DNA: TGTGCCAGCAGAACGGCTGAAGAGACCCAGTACTTA.

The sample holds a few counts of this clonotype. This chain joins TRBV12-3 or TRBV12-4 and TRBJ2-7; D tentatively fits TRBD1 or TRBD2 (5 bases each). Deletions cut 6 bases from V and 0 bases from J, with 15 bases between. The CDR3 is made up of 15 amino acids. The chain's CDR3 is CASSRTGAVSYEQYF. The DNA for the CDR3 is TGTGCCAGCAGCCGAACCGGGGCCGTCTCCTACGAGCAGTACTTC.

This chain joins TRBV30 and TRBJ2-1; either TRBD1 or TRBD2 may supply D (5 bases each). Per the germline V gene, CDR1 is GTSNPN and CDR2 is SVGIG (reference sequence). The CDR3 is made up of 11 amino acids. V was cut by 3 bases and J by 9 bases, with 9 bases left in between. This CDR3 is CAWSLGGEQFF. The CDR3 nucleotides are TGTGCCTGGAGCCTTGGGGGTGAGCAGTTCTTC.

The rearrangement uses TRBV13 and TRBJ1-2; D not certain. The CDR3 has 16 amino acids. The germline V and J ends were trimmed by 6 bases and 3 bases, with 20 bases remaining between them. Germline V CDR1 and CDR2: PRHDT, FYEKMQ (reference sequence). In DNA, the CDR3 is TGTGCCAGCAGTCTCCTCAAGGACCCCACTCACTATGGCTACACCTTC. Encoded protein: CASSLLKDPTHYGYTF.

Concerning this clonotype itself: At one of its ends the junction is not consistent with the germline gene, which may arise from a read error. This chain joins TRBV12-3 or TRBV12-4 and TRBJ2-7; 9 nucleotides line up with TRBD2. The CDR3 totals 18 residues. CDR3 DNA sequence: TGTGCCTGCAGTTTGTCGGCTAGCGGGACCTTGCGGGGTTACGAGCAGTACTTC. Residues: CACSLSASGTLRGYEQYF.

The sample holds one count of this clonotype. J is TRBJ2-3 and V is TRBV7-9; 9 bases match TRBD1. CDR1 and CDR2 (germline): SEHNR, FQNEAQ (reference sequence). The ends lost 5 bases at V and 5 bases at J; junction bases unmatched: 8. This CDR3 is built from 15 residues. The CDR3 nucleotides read TGTGCCAGCAGCCCCGGGACAGGGTTGATAGATACGCAGTATTTT. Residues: CASSPGTGLIDTQYF.

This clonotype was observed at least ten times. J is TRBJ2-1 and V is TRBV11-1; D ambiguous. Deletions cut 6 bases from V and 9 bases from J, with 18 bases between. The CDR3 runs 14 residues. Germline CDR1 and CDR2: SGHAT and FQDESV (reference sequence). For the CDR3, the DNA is TGTGCCAGCAGTTCGGGTCAAATAGGTGGTGAGCAGTTCTTC. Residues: CASSSGQIGGEQFF.

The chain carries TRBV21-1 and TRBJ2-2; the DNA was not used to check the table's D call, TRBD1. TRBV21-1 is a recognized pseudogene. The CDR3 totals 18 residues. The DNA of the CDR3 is TGTGCCAGCAGCACCCCGACAGGGAGCCGCCTCAACACCGGGGAGCTGTTTTTT. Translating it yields CASSTPTGSRLNTGELFF.

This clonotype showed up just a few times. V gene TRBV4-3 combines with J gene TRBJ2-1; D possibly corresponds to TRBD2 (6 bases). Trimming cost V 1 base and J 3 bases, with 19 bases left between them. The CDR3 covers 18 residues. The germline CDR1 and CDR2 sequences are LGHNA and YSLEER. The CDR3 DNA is TGCGCCAGCAGCCAAGCTTTGGTGGGGGGAACGGACTACAATGAGCAGTTCTTC. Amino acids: CASSQALVGGTDYNEQFF.

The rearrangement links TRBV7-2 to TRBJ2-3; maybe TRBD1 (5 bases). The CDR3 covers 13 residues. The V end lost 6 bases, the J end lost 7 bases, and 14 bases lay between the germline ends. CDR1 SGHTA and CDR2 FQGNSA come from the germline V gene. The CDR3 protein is CASRGQGTYTQYF. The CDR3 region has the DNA TGTGCCAGCAGGGGGCAGGGAACCTATACGCAGTATTTT.

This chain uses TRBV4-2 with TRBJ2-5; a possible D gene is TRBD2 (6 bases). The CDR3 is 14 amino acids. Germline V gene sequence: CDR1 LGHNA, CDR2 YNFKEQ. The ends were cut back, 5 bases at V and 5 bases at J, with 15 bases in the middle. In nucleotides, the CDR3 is TGTGCCAGCAGCGAGGCCAAACGGGGGGAGACCCAGTACTTC. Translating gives CASSEAKRGETQYF.

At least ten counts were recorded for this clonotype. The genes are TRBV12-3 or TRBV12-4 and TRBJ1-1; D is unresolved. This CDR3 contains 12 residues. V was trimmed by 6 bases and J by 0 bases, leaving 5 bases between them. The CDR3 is CASRLVNTEAFF. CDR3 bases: TGTGCCAGCAGGTTGGTGAACACTGAAGCTTTCTTT.

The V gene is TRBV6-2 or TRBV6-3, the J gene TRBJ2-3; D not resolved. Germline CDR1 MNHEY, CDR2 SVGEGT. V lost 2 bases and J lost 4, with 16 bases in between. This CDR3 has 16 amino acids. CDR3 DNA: TGTGCCAGCAGTTACGGGTGGCGGAGAAGATCAGATACGCAGTATTTT. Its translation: CASSYGWRRRSDTQYF.

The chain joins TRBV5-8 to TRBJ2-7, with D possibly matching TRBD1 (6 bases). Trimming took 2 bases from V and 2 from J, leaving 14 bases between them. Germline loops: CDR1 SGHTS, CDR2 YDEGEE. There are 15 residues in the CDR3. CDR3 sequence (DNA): TGTGCCAGCAGCTTAGGGACAACACTCCCCTACGAGCAGTACTTC. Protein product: CASSLGTTLPYEQYF.

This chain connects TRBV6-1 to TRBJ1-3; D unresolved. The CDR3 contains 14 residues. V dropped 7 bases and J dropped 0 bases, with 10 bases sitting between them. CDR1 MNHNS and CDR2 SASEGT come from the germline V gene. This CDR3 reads CASKEGISGNTIYF. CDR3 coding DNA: TGTGCCAGCAAGGAGGGCATCTCTGGAAACACCATATATTTT.

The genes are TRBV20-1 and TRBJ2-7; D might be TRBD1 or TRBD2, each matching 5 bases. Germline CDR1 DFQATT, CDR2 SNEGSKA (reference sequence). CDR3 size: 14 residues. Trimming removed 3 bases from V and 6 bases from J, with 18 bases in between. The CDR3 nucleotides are TGCAGTGCTAGCCAAAATGGGGCAGGGAGCGAGCAGTACTTC. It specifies CSASQNGAGSEQYF.

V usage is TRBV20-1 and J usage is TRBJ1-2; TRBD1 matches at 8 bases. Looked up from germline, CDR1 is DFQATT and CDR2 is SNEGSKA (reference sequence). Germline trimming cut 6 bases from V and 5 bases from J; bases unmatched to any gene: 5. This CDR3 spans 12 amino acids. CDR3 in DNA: TGCAGTGCCCGGGACAGGATTTATGGCTACACCTTC. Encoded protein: CSARDRIYGYTF.

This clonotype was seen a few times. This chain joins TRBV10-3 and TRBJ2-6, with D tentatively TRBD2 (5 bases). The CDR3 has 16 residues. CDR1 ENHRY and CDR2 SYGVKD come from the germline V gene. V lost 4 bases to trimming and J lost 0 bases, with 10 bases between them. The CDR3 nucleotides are TGTGCCATCAGTGGAGGGTCCAGCTCTGGGGCCAACGTCCTGACTTTC. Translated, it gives CAISGGSSSGANVLTF.

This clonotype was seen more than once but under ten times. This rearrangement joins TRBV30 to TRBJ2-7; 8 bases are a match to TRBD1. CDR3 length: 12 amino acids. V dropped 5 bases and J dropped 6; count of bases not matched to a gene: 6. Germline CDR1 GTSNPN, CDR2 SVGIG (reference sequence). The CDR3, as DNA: TGTGCCTGGGGGACAGGTGGCCCCGAGCAGTACTTC. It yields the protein CAWGTGGPEQYF.

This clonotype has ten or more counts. CDR3 protein: CASRKGQAEGEQYF. Here the CDR3 DNA reads TGTGCCAGCAGGAAGGGACAGGCGGAGGGCGAGCAGTACTTC. The chain combines TRBV12-3 or TRBV12-4 with TRBJ2-7, with 8 bases lining up with TRBD1. J gave up 6 bases and V 6 bases, and 10 bases lay outside the gene matches. The CDR3 contains 14 residues.

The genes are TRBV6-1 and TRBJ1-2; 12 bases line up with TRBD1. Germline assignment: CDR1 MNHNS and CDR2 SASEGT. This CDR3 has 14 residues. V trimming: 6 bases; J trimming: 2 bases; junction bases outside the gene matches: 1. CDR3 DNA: TGTGCCAGCAGGGGGACAGGGGGCAACTATGGCTACACCTTC. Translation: CASRGTGGNYGYTF.